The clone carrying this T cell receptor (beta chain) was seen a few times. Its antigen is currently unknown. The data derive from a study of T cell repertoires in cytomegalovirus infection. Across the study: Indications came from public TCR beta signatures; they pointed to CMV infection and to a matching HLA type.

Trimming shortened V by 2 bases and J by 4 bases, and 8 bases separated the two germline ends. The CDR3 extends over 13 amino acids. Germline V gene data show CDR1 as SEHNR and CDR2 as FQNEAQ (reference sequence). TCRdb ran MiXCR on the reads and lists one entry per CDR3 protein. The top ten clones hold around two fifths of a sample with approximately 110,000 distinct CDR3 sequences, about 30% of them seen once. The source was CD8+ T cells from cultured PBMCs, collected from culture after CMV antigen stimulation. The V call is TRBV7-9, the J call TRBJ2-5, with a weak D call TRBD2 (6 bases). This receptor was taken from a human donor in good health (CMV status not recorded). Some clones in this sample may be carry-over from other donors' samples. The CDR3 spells CASSLPGVETQYF. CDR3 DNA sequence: TGTGCCAGCAGCTTACCGGGGGTAGAGACCCAGTACTTC.